A selection of T cell receptor beta chains follows, all from one sample in a study of CD8+CD57+ T cells in acquired aplastic anemia. TCRdb used MiXCR to reprocess the reads, holding one entry per CDR3 protein. This table has roughly 250,000 distinct CDR3 sequences, approximately 79% appearing once. Sequenced input: sorted CD4+, CD8+, or CD8+CD57+ T cells (not recorded which) from PBMCs. These receptors came from a human donor with aplastic anemia. CDR3s include the opening cysteine and the closing phenylalanine or tryptophan. D genes are given only for firm matches. Rows give clone size only sometimes, using once, few, many, or a class for an expanded clone.

j_call: TRBJ2-3; v_call: TRBV7-9; clone_size: -; d_call: -; cdr3_aa: CASSFRRGGGRDEQYF; cdr3_nt: TGTGCCAGCAGCTTTCGAAGAGGGGGGGGGAGAGATGAGCAGTATTTT
j_call: TRBJ2-2; v_call: TRBV7-9; clone_size: once; d_call: -; cdr3_aa: CASSQVSDDAGELFF; cdr3_nt: TGTGCCAGCAGCCAAGTATCGGACGACGCCGGGGAGCTGTTTTTT
j_call: TRBJ2-3; v_call: TRBV7-9; clone_size: -; d_call: TRBD1; cdr3_aa: CASSFERTGGQYF; cdr3_nt: TGTGCCAGCAGCTTTGAAAGAACAGGGGGGCAGTATTTT
j_call: TRBJ2-1; v_call: TRBV19; clone_size: -; d_call: TRBD2; cdr3_aa: CASSIGGGPYEQFF; cdr3_nt: TGTGCCAGTAGTATAGGGGGAGGGCCCTATGAGCAGTTCTTC
j_call: TRBJ2-3; v_call: TRBV9; clone_size: -; d_call: -; cdr3_aa: CASSEASVADSLYF; cdr3_nt: TGTGCCAGCAGTGAAGCTTCAGTAGCAGATTCGCTGTATTTT
j_call: TRBJ2-3; v_call: TRBV7-2; clone_size: -; d_call: TRBD2; cdr3_aa: CASGLRATDTGYF; cdr3_nt: TGTGCTAGCGGGCTCAGGGCCACAGATACCGGGTATTTT
j_call: TRBJ2-1; v_call: TRBV5-6; clone_size: -; d_call: -; cdr3_aa: CASSLARENEQFF; cdr3_nt: TGTGCCAGCAGCTTGGCGAGGGAGAATGAGCAGTTCTTC
j_call: TRBJ1-5; v_call: TRBV7-6; clone_size: -; d_call: -; cdr3_aa: CASSVATASDQPQHF; cdr3_nt: TGTGCCAGCAGCGTAGCTACCGCCAGTGATCAGCCCCAGCATTTT
j_call: TRBJ2-1; v_call: TRBV9; clone_size: once; d_call: -; cdr3_aa: CASTQHAGPNNEQFF; cdr3_nt: TGTGCCAGCACCCAACACGCGGGGCCGAACAATGAGCAGTTCTTC
j_call: TRBJ2-2; v_call: TRBV5-6; clone_size: many; d_call: -; cdr3_aa: CASSLGYSGELFF; cdr3_nt: TGTGCCAGCAGCTTGGGGTACTCCGGGGAGCTGTTTTTT
j_call: TRBJ2-2; v_call: TRBV7-4; clone_size: -; d_call: -; cdr3_aa: CASSVVELTTGELFF; cdr3_nt: TGTGCCAGCAGCGTAGTGGAATTGACCACCGGGGAGCTGTTTTTT
j_call: TRBJ1-5; v_call: TRBV7-6; clone_size: -; d_call: -; cdr3_aa: CASSSDGGLPPLHPQHF; cdr3_nt: TGTGCCAGCAGCTCAGACGGGGGCCTTCCTCCCCTTCACCCCCAGCATTTT
j_call: TRBJ2-7; v_call: TRBV7-9; clone_size: -; d_call: -; cdr3_aa: CASSLLKSLLYEQYF; cdr3_nt: TGTGCCAGCAGCTTGCTAAAAAGCCTACTCTACGAGCAGTACTTC
j_call: TRBJ1-4; v_call: TRBV5-5; clone_size: -; d_call: TRBD1; cdr3_aa: CASSFRDRENEKLFF; cdr3_nt: TGTGCCAGCAGCTTCCGGGACAGGGAGAATGAAAAACTGTTTTTT
j_call: TRBJ2-5; v_call: TRBV5-6; clone_size: -; d_call: TRBD1; cdr3_aa: CASSLGTDQETQYF; cdr3_nt: TGTGCCAGCAGCCTCGGGACAGACCAAGAGACCCAGTACTTC
j_call: TRBJ2-1; v_call: TRBV7-6; clone_size: -; d_call: TRBD2; cdr3_aa: CASSFQRGGGSVEQFF; cdr3_nt: TGTGCCAGCAGCTTTCAAAGGGGCGGGGGGAGCGTTGAGCAGTTCTTC
j_call: TRBJ2-5; v_call: TRBV7-6; clone_size: -; d_call: -; cdr3_aa: CATSRGHGPKTPHF; cdr3_nt: TGTGCCACCAGCAGAGGCCACGGCCCAAAAACCCCCCACTTC
j_call: TRBJ2-3; v_call: TRBV7-9; clone_size: few; d_call: -; cdr3_aa: CASSLAERLSSYNF; cdr3_nt: TGTGCCAGCAGCTTAGCCGAGCGGTTAAGCTCTTACAATTTT
j_call: TRBJ2-7; v_call: TRBV10-3; clone_size: -; d_call: TRBD1; cdr3_aa: CASSRQGVDYEQYF; cdr3_nt: TGTGCCAGCAGTCGACAGGGGGTGGACTACGAGCAGTACTTC
j_call: TRBJ2-5; v_call: TRBV7-9; clone_size: few; d_call: -; cdr3_aa: CATSLGSKQETQYF; cdr3_nt: TGTGCCACCAGCTTAGGCAGCAAGCAAGAGACCCAGTACTTC
j_call: TRBJ1-1; v_call: TRBV7-8; clone_size: -; d_call: -; cdr3_aa: CASSLAVAPDTQYFF; cdr3_nt: TGTGCCAGCAGCTTAGCGGTGGCACCCGATACGCAGTATTTCTTT
j_call: TRBJ2-1; v_call: TRBV5-5; clone_size: -; d_call: TRBD2; cdr3_aa: CASSVGSDGGSDEQLF; cdr3_nt: TGTGCCAGCAGCGTAGGGTCAGACGGGGGGAGCGATGAGCAGCTCTTC
j_call: TRBJ2-3; v_call: TRBV7-8; clone_size: -; d_call: -; cdr3_aa: CASGVGGTETPYF; cdr3_nt: TGTGCCAGCGGGGTTGGGGGCACAGAGACGCCGTATTTC